This TCR beta chain is from a study of T cell responses to AZD1222 COVID-19 vaccine. Assay: immunoSEQ multiplex PCR; the TCRdb copy retains only in-frame clones and omits some. The repertoire has over 150,000 clones, roughly 90% of them found once; the top ten carry approximately 3.1%. J was trimmed by 7 bases and V by 6 bases; bases with no gene match: 2. Germline lookup yields CDR1 SEHNR and CDR2 FQNEAQ (reference sequence). This CDR3 has 11 amino acids. The sequence came from an adult in good health. The chain uses TRBV7-9 and TRBJ1-2, with TRBD1 matching 7 bases. Specimen: peripheral blood, collected on day 0 of AZD1222 vaccination. CDR3 amino acids: CASSSGGGYTF. As DNA, the CDR3 is TGTGCCAGCAGTTCAGGGGGTGGCTACACCTTC.